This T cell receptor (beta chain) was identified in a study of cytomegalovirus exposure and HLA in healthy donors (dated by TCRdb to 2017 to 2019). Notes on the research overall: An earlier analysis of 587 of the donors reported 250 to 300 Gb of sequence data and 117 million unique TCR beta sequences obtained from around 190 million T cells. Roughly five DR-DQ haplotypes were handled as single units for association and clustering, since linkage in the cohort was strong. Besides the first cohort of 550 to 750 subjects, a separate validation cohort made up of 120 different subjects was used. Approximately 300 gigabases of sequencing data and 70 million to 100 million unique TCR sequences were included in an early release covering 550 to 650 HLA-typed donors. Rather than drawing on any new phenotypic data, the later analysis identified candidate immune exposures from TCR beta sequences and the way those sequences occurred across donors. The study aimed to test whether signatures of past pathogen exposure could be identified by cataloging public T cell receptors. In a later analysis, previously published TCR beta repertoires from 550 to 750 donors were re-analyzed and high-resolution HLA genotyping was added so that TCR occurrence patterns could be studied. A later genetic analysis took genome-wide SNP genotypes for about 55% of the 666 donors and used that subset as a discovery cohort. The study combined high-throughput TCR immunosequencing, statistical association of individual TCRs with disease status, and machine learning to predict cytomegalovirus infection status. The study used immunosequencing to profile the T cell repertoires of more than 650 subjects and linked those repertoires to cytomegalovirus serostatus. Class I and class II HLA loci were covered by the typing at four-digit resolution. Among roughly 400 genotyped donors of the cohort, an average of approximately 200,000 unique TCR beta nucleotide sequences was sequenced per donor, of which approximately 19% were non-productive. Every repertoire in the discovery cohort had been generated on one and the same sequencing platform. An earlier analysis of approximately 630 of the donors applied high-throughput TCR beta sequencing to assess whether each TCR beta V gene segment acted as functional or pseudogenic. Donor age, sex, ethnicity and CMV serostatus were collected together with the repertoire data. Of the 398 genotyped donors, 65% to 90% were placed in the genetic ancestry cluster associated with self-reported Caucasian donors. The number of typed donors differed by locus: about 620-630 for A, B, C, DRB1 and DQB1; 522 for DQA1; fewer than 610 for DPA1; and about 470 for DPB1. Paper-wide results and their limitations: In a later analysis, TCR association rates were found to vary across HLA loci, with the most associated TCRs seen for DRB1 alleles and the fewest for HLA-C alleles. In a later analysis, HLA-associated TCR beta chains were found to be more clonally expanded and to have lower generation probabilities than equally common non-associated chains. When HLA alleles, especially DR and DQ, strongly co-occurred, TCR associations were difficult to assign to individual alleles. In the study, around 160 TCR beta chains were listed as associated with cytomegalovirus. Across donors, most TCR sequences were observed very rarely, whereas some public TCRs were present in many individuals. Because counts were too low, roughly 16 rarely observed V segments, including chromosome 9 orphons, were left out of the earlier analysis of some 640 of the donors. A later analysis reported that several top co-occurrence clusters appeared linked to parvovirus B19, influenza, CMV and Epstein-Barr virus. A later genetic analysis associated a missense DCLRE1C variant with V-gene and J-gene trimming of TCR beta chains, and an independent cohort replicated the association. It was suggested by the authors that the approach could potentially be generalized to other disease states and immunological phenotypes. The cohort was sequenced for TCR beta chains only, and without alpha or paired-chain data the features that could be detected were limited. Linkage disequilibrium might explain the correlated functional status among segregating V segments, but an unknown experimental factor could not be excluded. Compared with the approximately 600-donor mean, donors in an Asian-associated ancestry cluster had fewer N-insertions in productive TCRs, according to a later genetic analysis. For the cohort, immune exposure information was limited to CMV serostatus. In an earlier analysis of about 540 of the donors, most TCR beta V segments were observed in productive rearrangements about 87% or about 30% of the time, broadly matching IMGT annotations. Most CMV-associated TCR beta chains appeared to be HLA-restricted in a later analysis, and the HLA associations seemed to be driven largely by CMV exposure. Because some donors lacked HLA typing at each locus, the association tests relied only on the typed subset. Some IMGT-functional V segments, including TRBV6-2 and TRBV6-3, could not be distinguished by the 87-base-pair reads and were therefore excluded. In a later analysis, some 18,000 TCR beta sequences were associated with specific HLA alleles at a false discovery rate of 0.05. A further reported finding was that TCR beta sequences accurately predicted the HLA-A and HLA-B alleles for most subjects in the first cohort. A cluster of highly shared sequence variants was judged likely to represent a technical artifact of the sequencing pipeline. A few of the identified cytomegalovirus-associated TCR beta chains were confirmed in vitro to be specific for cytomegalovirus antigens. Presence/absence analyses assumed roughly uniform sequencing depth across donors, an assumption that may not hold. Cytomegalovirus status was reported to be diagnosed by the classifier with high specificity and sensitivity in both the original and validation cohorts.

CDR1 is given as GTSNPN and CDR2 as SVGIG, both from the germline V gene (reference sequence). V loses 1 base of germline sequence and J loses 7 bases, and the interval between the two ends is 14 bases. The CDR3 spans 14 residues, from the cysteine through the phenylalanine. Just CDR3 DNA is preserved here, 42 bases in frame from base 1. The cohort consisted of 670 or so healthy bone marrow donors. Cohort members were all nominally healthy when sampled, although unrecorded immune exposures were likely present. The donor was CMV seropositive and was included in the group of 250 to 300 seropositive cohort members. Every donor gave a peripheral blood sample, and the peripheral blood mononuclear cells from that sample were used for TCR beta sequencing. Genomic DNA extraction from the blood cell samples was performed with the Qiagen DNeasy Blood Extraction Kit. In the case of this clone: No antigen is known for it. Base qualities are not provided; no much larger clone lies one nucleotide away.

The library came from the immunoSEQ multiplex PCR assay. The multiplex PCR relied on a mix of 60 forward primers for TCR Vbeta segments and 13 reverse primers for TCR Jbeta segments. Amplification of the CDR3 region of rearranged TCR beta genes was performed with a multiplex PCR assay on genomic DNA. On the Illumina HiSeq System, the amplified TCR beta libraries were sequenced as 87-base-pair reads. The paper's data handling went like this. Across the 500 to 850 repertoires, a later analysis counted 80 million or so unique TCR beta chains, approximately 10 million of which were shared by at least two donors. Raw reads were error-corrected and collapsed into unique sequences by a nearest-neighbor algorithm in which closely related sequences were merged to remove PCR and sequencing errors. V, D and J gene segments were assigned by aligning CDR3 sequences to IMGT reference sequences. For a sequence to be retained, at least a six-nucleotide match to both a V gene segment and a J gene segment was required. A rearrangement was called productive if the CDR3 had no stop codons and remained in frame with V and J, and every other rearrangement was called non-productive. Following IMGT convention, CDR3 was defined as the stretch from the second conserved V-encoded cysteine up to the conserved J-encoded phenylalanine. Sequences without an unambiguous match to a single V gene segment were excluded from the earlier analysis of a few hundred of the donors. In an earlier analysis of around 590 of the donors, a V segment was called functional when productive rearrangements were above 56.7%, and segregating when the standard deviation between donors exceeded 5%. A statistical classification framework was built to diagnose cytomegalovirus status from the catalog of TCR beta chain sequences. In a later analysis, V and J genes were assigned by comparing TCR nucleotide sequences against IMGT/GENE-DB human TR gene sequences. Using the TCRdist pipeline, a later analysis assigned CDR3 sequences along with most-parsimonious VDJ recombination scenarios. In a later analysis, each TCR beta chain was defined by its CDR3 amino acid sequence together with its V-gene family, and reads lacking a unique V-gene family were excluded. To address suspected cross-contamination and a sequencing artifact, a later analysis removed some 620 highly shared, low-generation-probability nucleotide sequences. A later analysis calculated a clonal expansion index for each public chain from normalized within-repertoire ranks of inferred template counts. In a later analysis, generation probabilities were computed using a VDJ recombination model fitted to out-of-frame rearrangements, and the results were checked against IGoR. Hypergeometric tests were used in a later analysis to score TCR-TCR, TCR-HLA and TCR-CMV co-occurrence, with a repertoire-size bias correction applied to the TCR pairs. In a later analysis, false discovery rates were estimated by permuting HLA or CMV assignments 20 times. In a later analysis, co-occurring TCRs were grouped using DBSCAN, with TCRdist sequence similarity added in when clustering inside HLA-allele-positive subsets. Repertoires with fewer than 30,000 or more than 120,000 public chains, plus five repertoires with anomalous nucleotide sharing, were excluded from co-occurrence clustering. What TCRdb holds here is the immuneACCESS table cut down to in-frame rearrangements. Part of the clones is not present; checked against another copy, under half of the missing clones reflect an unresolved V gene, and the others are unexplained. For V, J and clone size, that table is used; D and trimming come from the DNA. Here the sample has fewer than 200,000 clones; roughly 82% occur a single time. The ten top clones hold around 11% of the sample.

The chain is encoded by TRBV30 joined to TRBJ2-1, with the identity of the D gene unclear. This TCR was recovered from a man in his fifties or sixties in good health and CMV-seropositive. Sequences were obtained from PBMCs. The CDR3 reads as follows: CAWSDPPIRNEQFF. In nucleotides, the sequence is TGTGCCTGGAGTGACCCCCCTATTCGTAATGAGCAGTTCTTC.